This TCR beta chain stems from a study of control samples from healthy donors and cancer patients. Some clones are missing from TCRdb's copy, which holds only in-frame ones; the method was immunoSEQ multiplex PCR. The sample includes approximately 100,000 clones, around 88% of them seen just once. The sequence derives from a woman aged 45-59 years in good health. Sequences were obtained from blood.

The CDR3 here is CASSSLEDRGGYTF. Here the CDR3 DNA reads TGTGCCAGCAGTTCCCTTGAGGACAGGGGTGGCTACACCTTC. The rearrangement joins TRBV27 to TRBJ1-2, with 9 bases identical to TRBD1. The V segment lost 4 bases and the J segment 7 bases; nucleotides outside the gene matches: 7. This CDR3 has 14 amino acids. The germline V gene encodes CDR1 MNHEY and CDR2 SMNVEV (reference sequence).